What follows is one TCR beta chain and its context. This clonotype was detected many times. The specificity of this receptor is unknown. Base qualities are missing; no much larger clone stands one base away. The study excluded patients with uncontrolled infections, other autoimmune diseases, pregnancy or lactation. Diagnoses were based on clinical symptoms, serum thyroxine and TRAb, thyroid ultrasound and orbital computed tomography. Trizol reagent was used to extract total RNA, and RNA quality was then checked on an Agilent 2100 Bioanalyzer. The germline V gene encodes CDR1 LGHNA and CDR2 YSLEER. The CDR3 sequence holds 13 residues, the cysteine and phenylalanine included. The kept DNA is CDR3 alone, 39 bases in frame from the first base. The trim is 4 bases for V and 7 bases for J, with a gap of 13 bases between the germline ends. The data stem from a study of T cells in Graves' hyperthyroidism and ophthalmopathy (dated by TCRdb to about 2019). About the investigation overall: To identify distinguishing TCR V-J signatures, a discovery cohort of around 100 patients was used, comprising some 45 with Graves' ophthalmopathy and around 60 with stable Graves' hyperthyroidism. Whether ophthalmopathy could be predicted prospectively was tested in an independent validation cohort made up of 18 to 20 hyperthyroidism patients plus 17 patients who later progressed to ophthalmopathy. The 100 or so discovery patients were randomly split 7:3 into training and test sets. After sampling, hyperthyroidism patients received methimazole starting at 30 mg daily, and ophthalmopathy patients received high-dose intravenous methylprednisolone. The study also compared thyroid tissue and blood T-cell repertoires from several Graves' hyperthyroidism patients. The paper reports TCR Vbeta CDR3 sequencing of approximately 130 peripheral blood samples: over 40 ophthalmopathy, 70 to 85 hyperthyroidism and approximately 17 progressor patients.

The TCR beta CDR3 regions were amplified from RNA transcripts. The first round of RT-PCR for the TCR CDR3 was performed with the HTBI primer set and the Qiagen OneStep RT-PCR kit. The libraries were constructed in a second round of multiplex PCR and then size-selected and purified. The libraries were sequenced on an Illumina HiSeq2000 using paired-end 100 bp reads. Regarding the original processing steps: SOAPnuke was used to process the raw data, removing reads that contained adapters or uncalled bases, had a mean Phred below 15, or lacked an exact match to the constant primer or identifier. High-quality paired reads were merged using COPE v1.2.5, and each unique nucleotide sequence was defined as a clonotype. MiTCR v1.1 was used to align clonotypes to the IMGT TRBV, TRBD and TRBJ reference segments. The analysis was restricted to V-J combinations with a frequency above 0.0001, which together covered about 99% of the repertoires. A TCS score was defined as the ratio between F50 (clonal expansion) and ExV (chaos), using BLOSUM62-based TCRdist between CDR3 peptides within each V-J. Welch's t-statistics and random forest reduced roughly 540 V-J features to 13, which were used in a naive Bayes classifier (R e1071). Thyroid-blood repertoire similarity was quantified with the Morisita-Horn index. TCRdb handled the public reads itself, with Q25 trimming in fastp and clone calling in MiXCR, and kept productive beta chains. Entries that share a CDR3 protein sequence are merged under the most common genes and DNA. TCRdb's processing, not the authors', yielded these V and J calls. This sample is represented by approximately 510,000 distinct CDR3 sequences; 46% of them were singletons. The biggest ten clones account for about two fifths of the sample.

General findings and caveats noted by the study authors: Most expanded thyroid clonotypes (frequency above 0.001) were also found in blood, which suggests that blood repertoires may mirror thyroid immune responses. A model built on a 13 V-J signature distinguished ophthalmopathy from stable hyperthyroidism, reaching about 89% sensitivity and about 81% specificity in cross-validation and 80%/75% in testing. Sample size was not statistically predetermined, and blinding of investigators to group allocation was not performed. During validation, the model predicted progression to ophthalmopathy a median of around 7 months ahead of onset, with almost 71% sensitivity and about 75% specificity.

This TCR came from an adult woman with Graves' disease, either hyperthyroidism or ophthalmopathy (not recorded which). The sequencing input was peripheral blood or thyroid tissue (not recorded which). The chain joins TRBV4-3 to TRBJ1-2; the best D guess is TRBD1, with 5 bases matching. The nucleotide sequence reads as follows: TGCGCCAGCAGCCGGGGGGGAGGCACTGGCTACACCTTC. The encoded protein is CASSRGGGTGYTF.